The source of this T cell receptor (beta chain) is a study of blood T cells in healthy people across ages. CDR3 length: 16 residues. Per the germline V gene, CDR1 is LGHNA and CDR2 is YSLEER. Regarding this clonotype: Its specificity is not known. Given a much more abundant clone one base away, this may be a read error.

Study observations and caveats: The diversity estimates, figures obtained from one million T cells, were considered underestimates. It was the long-lived donors that had more naive CD4+ cells and higher diversity than aged donors. In the absence of known donor CMV status, changes in expanded clonotypes were possibly confounded.

Next came a second PCR, run for about 7 to 12 cycles, which used a sample-barcoded 5' primer along with a J-beta primer mix. TCRdb recomputed calls from the 5' RACE reads with MiXCR, one row per CDR3 protein. The sample records 600,000 or so distinct CDR3 sequences, about 30% being singletons. The sequence came from a woman of 80 years or more in good health. The chain is built from TRBV4-3 and TRBJ2-3; 10 positions agree with TRBD1. Source material: blood. This CDR3 reads CACSQGTGDLTDTQYF. CDR3 in DNA: TGCGCCTGCAGCCAAGGGACAGGGGATCTGACAGATACGCAGTATTTT.